These T cell receptor beta chains were read from a single sample in a study of CD4 T cell repertoires in COVID-19. The repertoire was sequenced with immunoSEQ multiplex PCR; TCRdb's copy has only in-frame clones and lacks some. The table records roughly 23,000 clones, roughly 84% of them present only once. The sample here was central memory CD4+ T cells from blood, taken before the COVID-19 pandemic. These receptors were obtained from a human donor who had COVID-19. Both conserved end residues are part of each CDR3. Fields, in order: J gene, clone size, D gene, V gene, CDR3 length, CDR3 DNA, CDR3 protein. A D gene is named only where the DNA matches it firmly. Only some rows state a clone size, as once, few, many or a class for expanded clones.

TRBJ1-1 | . | . | TRBV4-1 | 15 | TGCGCCAGCAGCCTGGAGATTGGCCTTACTAGCGGAGCTTTCTTT | CASSLEIGLTSGAFF
TRBJ2-7 | . | . | TRBV7-8 | 15 | TGTGCCAGCAGCTTAGGGGGGCCAAGATTGTACGAGCAGTACTTC | CASSLGGPRLYEQYF
TRBJ2-1 | once | TRBD2 | TRBV5-1 | 16 | TGCGCCAGCAGCTTGAAGCGGGGGGGCTCCTACAATGAGCAGTTCTTC | CASSLKRGGSYNEQFF
TRBJ2-3 | . | TRBD2 | TRBV7-2 | 17 | TGTGCCAGCAGCTTAGAGCCCACCGGGAGGGCCCTTGATACGCAGTATTTT | CASSLEPTGRALDTQYF
TRBJ1-1 | . | . | TRBV19 | 14 | TGTGCCAGTAGTATGGACAGCCTGAACACTGAAGCTTTCTTT | CASSMDSLNTEAFF
TRBJ2-7 | . | . | TRBV19 | 13 | TGTGCCAGTCGGCCGGCAGGGCGATACGAGCAGTACTTC | CASRPAGRYEQYF
TRBJ2-2 | . | . | TRBV2 | 15 | TGTGCCAGCAGTGAAGCGAGCGGGAACACCGGGGAGCTGTTTTTT | CASSEASGNTGELFF
TRBJ2-7 | . | TRBD1 | TRBV6-1 | 16 | TGTGCCAGCAGTGGATTAGGGGACAGGGGCTCCTACGAGCAGTACTTC | CASSGLGDRGSYEQYF
TRBJ1-3 | . | . | TRBV5-6 | 15 | TGTGCCAGCAGCTTGGGGCCGTACTCTGGAAACACCATATATTTT | CASSLGPYSGNTIYF
TRBJ1-5 | . | . | TRBV5-6 | 14 | TGTGCCAGCAGTAACATAGGGGATTATCAGCCCCAGCATTTT | CASSNIGDYQPQHF
TRBJ2-1 | . | TRBD2 | TRBV19 | 17 | TGTGCCAGTAGTATCGGTATGACTAGCGGGAGGAGCCGGGAGCAGTTCTTC | CASSIGMTSGRSREQFF
TRBJ2-1 | . | TRBD2 | TRBV25-1 | 15 | TGTGCCAGCAGTGGTAGCGGGACCATCCGCAATGAGCAGTTCTTC | CASSGSGTIRNEQFF
TRBJ2-7 | . | TRBD1 | TRBV6-6 | 15 | TGTGCCAGCAGTTACTATCCCGGGACAGGCTACGAGCAGTACTTC | CASSYYPGTGYEQYF
TRBJ2-7 | . | . | TRBV18 | 15 | TGTGCCAGCTCACCGGCCGGTAGCGGCTCCTACGAGCAGTACTTC | CASSPAGSGSYEQYF
TRBJ2-7 | . | TRBD2 | TRBV6-6 | 15 | TGTGCCAGCAGCCCAGCGGGGGTGAGAGGCTACGAGCAGTACTTC | CASSPAGVRGYEQYF
TRBJ2-1 | . | TRBD1 | TRBV6-4 | 16 | TGTGCCAGCAGCGGAGGGACAGGGCAATTTCGAGGTGAGCAGTTCTTC | CASSGGTGQFRGEQFF
TRBJ1-1 | once | TRBD1 | TRBV5-6 | 14 | TGTGCCAGCAGTTTGACAGGGGGGAGGACTGAAGCTTTCTTT | CASSLTGGRTEAFF
TRBJ2-3 | . | TRBD2 | TRBV25-1 | 13 | TGTGCCATTTCCAGCGGGGGCACAGATACGCAGTATTTT | CAISSGGTDTQYF
TRBJ2-3 | . | . | TRBV29-1 | 9 | TGCAGCCCCTCAGATACGCAGTATTTT | CSPSDTQYF
TRBJ2-7 | . | TRBD1 | TRBV29-1 | 14 | TGCAGCGTTGCGCTATCCGGGACAGGAGGCGAGCAGTACTTC | CSVALSGTGGEQYF
TRBJ2-2 | . | . | TRBV5-1 | 16 | TGCGCCAGCAGCCCCGACATCCTCGCGAACACCGGGGAGCTGTTTTTT | CASSPDILANTGELFF
TRBJ1-5 | . | TRBD1 | TRBV5-5 | 14 | TGTGCCAGCAGCCAAACAGGGGGTAGTCAGCCCCAGCATTTT | CASSQTGGSQPQHF
TRBJ2-5 | . | . | TRBV2 | 13 | TGTGCCAGCAGGAGGGAGGAAGGAGAGACCCAGTACTTC | CASRREEGETQYF
TRBJ2-7 | . | . | TRBV6-5 | 14 | TGTGCCAGCAGTTACGGGACTGCCATTGGGGAGCAGTACTTC | CASSYGTAIGEQYF
TRBJ1-1 | . | . | TRBV16 | 13 | TGTGCCAGCAGCCCACTGTCGAACACTGAAGCTTTCTTT | CASSPLSNTEAFF
TRBJ2-7 | few | . | TRBV25-1 | 14 | TGTGCCAGCAGTAACATGGGGCACTCCTACGAGCAGTACTTC | CASSNMGHSYEQYF
TRBJ2-3 | . | TRBD2 | TRBV30 | 15 | TGTGCCTGGAGTGTAGGCGGGAGTTTTGCAGATACGCAGTATTTT | CAWSVGGSFADTQYF
TRBJ2-3 | . | TRBD2 | TRBV12-5 | 15 | TGTGCTAGTGGAGGAGGGGAGGGAGTAGCAGATACGCAGTATTTT | CASGGGEGVADTQYF
TRBJ2-5 | . | TRBD2 | TRBV2 | 16 | TGTGCCAGCAGTCCAGCCCTTGGCGGGGGACAAGAGACCCAGTACTTC | CASSPALGGGQETQYF
TRBJ2-7 | . | . | TRBV2 | 15 | TGTGCCAGCAGTGAAGTTGGACACTCGACCTACGAGCAGTACTTC | CASSEVGHSTYEQYF
TRBJ2-1 | . | . | TRBV5-1 | 15 | TGCGCCAGCAGCAACGGACTAACAGGTTACAATGAGCAGTTCTTC | CASSNGLTGYNEQFF
TRBJ2-1 | . | . | TRBV5-4 | 12 | TGTGCCAGCAGCCGAGACTCTCATGAGCAGTTCTTC | CASSRDSHEQFF